These 14 T cell receptor beta chains were all obtained from the same sample, sequenced in a study of T cell responses to AZD1222 COVID-19 vaccine. Here immunoSEQ multiplex PCR was the method, and the copy in TCRdb shows in-frame clones only, minus some. This table has about 92,000 clones, roughly nine tenths appearing once. Sequences were derived from peripheral blood, sampled on day 0 of AZD1222 vaccination. The receptors shown here come from an adult in good health.

The chain has TRBV9 and TRBJ2-7, with 14 bases matching TRBD2. The V gene end was trimmed by 1 base and the J gene end by 2 bases; junction bases not matched to a gene: 8. The V gene's germline CDR1 is SGDLS and CDR2 YYNGEE. The CDR3 length is 18 residues. In DNA form, the CDR3 reads TGTGCCAGCAGCGTACAAACCGGGACTAGCGGGGGTCCCTACGAGCAGTACTTC. This codes for CASSVQTGTSGGPYEQYF.

The V call is TRBV19, the J call TRBJ1-6; D not resolved. Between the trimmed V and J ends, which lost 3 bases and 6 bases, there was a span of 9 bases. This CDR3 comprises 14 residues. Germline loops: CDR1 LNHDA, CDR2 SQIVND (reference sequence). CDR3: CASSIVRGNSPLHF. The CDR3 nucleotides read TGTGCCAGTAGTATCGTCCGTGGTAATTCACCCCTCCACTTT.

The rearrangement joins TRBV10-3 to TRBJ1-2; D perhaps matches TRBD1 (5 bases). Germline V gene data show CDR1 as ENHRY and CDR2 as SYGVKD. V was shortened by 2 bases and J by 5 bases, with 9 bases between the two germline ends. The CDR3 has 13 amino acids. The CDR3 DNA follows: TGTGCCATCAGTGAGCAGGGTCGGTATGGCTACACCTTC. This sequence encodes CAISEQGRYGYTF.

The CDR3 sequence: CASSPRPNEQYF. CDR3 coding DNA: TGTGCCAGCAGCCCCCGCCCGAACGAGCAGTACTTC. This rearrangement joins TRBV3-1 (or the pseudogene TRBV3-2) to TRBJ2-7; no clear D. With 4 bases removed from V and 5 bases from J, the gap between germline ends came to 9 bases. Looked up from germline, CDR1 is LGHDT and CDR2 is YNNKEL (reference sequence). The CDR3 consists of 12 residues.

The rearrangement links TRBV6-5 to TRBJ2-3; D is unclear. The length of the CDR3 is 15 residues. The germline V gene encodes CDR1 MNHEY and CDR2 SVGAGI. Between the trimmed V and J ends, which lost 6 bases and 4 bases, there was a span of 17 bases. Written as DNA, the CDR3 is TGTGCCAGCAGCCTTACTGGGGAAGGGTCAGATACGCAGTATTTT. It is translated as CASSLTGEGSDTQYF.

This chain uses TRBV27 with TRBJ1-1; possible D gene TRBD1, 5 bases. Germline CDR1 is MNHEY and CDR2 is SMNVEV (reference sequence). With 5 bases removed from V and 4 bases from J, the gap between germline ends came to 17 bases. CDR3 length equals 15 residues. The CDR3 DNA is TGTGCCAGCAGTGTCCGTGGAGGGGTTAGCACTGAAGCTTTCTTT. This sequence encodes CASSVRGGVSTEAFF.

The genes are TRBV7-8 and TRBJ1-6, with D tentatively TRBD1 (5 bases). CDR3 length: 14 residues. Germline CDR1 and CDR2: SGHVS and FQNEAQ. Deletions cut 6 bases from V and 13 bases from J, with 19 bases between. CDR3 residues: CASSSTAKGFPLHF. In DNA form, the CDR3 reads TGTGCCAGCAGTTCGACAGCCAAGGGATTTCCCCTCCACTTT.

The V call is TRBV11-2, the J call TRBJ1-1; possible D gene TRBD1, 6 bases. The CDR3 is made up of 15 amino acids. Germline CDR1 is SGHAT and CDR2 is FQNNGV. V shed 5 bases and J shed 5 bases, with 18 bases lying between them. CDR3 nucleotides: TGTGCCAGCAGCACCTCCCCGGACAGCGGGACTGAAGCTTTCTTT. Translation gives CASSTSPDSGTEAFF.

The gene calls are TRBV7-9 and TRBJ1-3; D unclear. Germline V lookup: CDR1 SEHNR, CDR2 FQNEAQ (reference sequence). Trimming shortened V by 1 base and J by 2 bases, and 6 bases separated the two germline ends. The CDR3 contains 14 residues. CDR3 in DNA: TGTGCCAGCAGCTTAGGCACTGCTGGAAACACCATATATTTT. This gives the protein CASSLGTAGNTIYF.

The V call is TRBV28, the J call TRBJ2-2; D assignment may be TRBD1 or TRBD2 (5 bases each). CDR3 length equals 14 residues. Trimming removed 6 bases at V and 5 bases at J, with 13 bases between. The V gene's germline CDR1 is MDHEN and CDR2 SYDVKM. CDR3 in amino acids: CASREGSETGELFF. The CDR3 DNA sequence: TGTGCCAGCAGAGAGGGGTCGGAGACCGGGGAGCTGTTTTTT.

The chain is built from TRBV18 and TRBJ1-2; D is perhaps TRBD1 (5 bases). Germline V gives CDR1 KGHSH, CDR2 LQKENI. The V end was cut by 3 bases, the J end by 6 bases, with 17 bases between. The CDR3 totals 15 residues. The CDR3 spells CASSPPYEDTDGYTF. Written as DNA, the CDR3 is TGTGCCAGCTCACCTCCCTATGAGGACACCGATGGCTACACCTTC.

V gene TRBV10-3 combines with J gene TRBJ2-2; maybe TRBD2 (5 bases). Germline loops: CDR1 ENHRY, CDR2 SYGVKD. The CDR3 runs 16 residues. V was pared by 3 bases and J by 7 bases, with 18 bases between. The CDR3 here is CAISEKLGLAGGELFF. In nucleotides, the CDR3 is TGTGCCATCAGTGAAAAGTTAGGGCTAGCAGGCGGGGAGCTGTTTTTT.

This chain links TRBV4-3 with TRBJ2-1; D is uncertain. Germline V gives CDR1 LGHNA, CDR2 YSLEER. This CDR3 has 15 residues. V was clipped by 0 bases and J by 4 bases, with 10 bases between them. The CDR3 DNA sequence: TGCGCCAGCAGCCAAGAGATGGCCGATTACAATGAGCAGTTCTTC. Protein sequence: CASSQEMADYNEQFF.

This rearrangement joins TRBV6-5 to TRBJ1-1; 10 bases agree with TRBD1. The CDR3 totals 14 residues. In germline, CDR1 is MNHEY, CDR2 SVGAGI. The ends lost 5 bases at V and 3 bases at J; junction bases unmatched: 3. The CDR3 sequence is CASSMDRGDTEAFF. CDR3 bases: TGTGCCAGCAGTATGGACAGGGGGGACACTGAAGCTTTCTTT.